A single TCR beta chain is shown here with its context. Its antigen remains unidentified. No quality values exist for individual bases; no much larger clone is one base distant. Library generation was performed with the immunoSEQ multiplex PCR assay. In the paper's pipeline: A statistical classification framework was built to diagnose cytomegalovirus status from the catalog of TCR beta chain sequences. TCRdb re-hosts the immuneACCESS table, in-frame sequences only. Its copies lack some clones; in the studies checked, an unresolved V gene accounts for under half of them, and the cause for the rest is not known. V, J and clone size derive from that table, while D and trimming were established from the DNA sequence. The sample contains approximately 270,000 clones, 65% to 90% of them found a single time. The top ten hold 0.9% to 1.1% of the sample. Separate from the approximately 700-subject first cohort, the validation cohort of 120 subjects was the group to which the donors belonged.

These data are taken from a study of cytomegalovirus exposure and HLA in healthy donors (dated by TCRdb to about 2017). About the investigation overall: According to a later analysis, the approximately 120 validation repertoires were produced on the same platform as the approximately 600 repertoires of the first cohort. The study aimed to test whether cataloging public T cell receptors could reveal signatures of past pathogen exposure. A separate validation cohort of over 95 different subjects was used in addition to the approximately 640-subject first cohort. To predict cytomegalovirus infection status, the study brought together high-throughput TCR immunosequencing, statistical association of individual TCRs with disease status, and machine learning. Here is what the overall study found, with its caveats: Cytomegalovirus status was reported to be diagnosed by the classifier with high specificity and sensitivity in both the original and validation cohorts. According to the authors, the approach could potentially be generalized to other disease states and immunological phenotypes. A later analysis lacked HLA typing for the validation cohort, so it scored co-occurrence in that cohort across all 120 or so repertoires. In vitro tests confirmed that a few of the cytomegalovirus-associated TCR beta chains recognize cytomegalovirus antigens. A total of 150 or so TCR beta chains were listed by the study as associated with cytomegalovirus. Subsequent analysis determined that TCRs grouped into clusters in the first cohort also showed a tendency toward co-occurrence across the roughly 120 validation repertoires, and 94% of cluster scores exceeded 0. While some public TCRs were present in many individuals, most TCR sequences turned up only very rarely across donors.

This TCR derives from a young woman in good health and CMV-seronegative. The material sequenced was PBMCs.

The base sequence is TGCGCCAGCAGTGAGCCGGGACTGTACAATGAGCAGTTCTTC. Translated, this gives CASSEPGLYNEQFF. The chain links TRBV10-1 with TRBJ2-1; TRBD2 is possibly the D segment (6 matching bases). Relative to germline, V is 2 bases shorter and J is 4 bases shorter, with 9 bases between their ends. The CDR3 sequence holds 14 residues, the cysteine and phenylalanine included. Only the CDR3 region is kept as DNA, spanning 42 bases read in frame from base 1. CDR1 is given as WNHNN and CDR2 as SYGVQD, both from the germline V gene (reference sequence).